Detailed here is one T cell receptor (beta chain). This specimen comes from a study of blood T cell repertoires in COVID-19. Study-wide context: Acute-phase and convalescent COVID-19 samples originated in the United States, Italy and Spain.

Assay: immunoSEQ multiplex PCR; the TCRdb copy retains only in-frame clones and omits some. Counted here are around 220,000 clones, roughly 89% occurring once; the ten biggest clones make up around 16%. The CDR3 is 15 amino acids. The V segment lost 6 bases and the J segment 5 bases; nucleotides outside the gene matches: 12. Germline V gene data show CDR1 as MNHEY and CDR2 as SMNVEV (reference sequence). The study recruited people aged roughly 18 to 89 years across 24 US areas. Which cohort a participant joined came from the clinical history participants gave. The receptor's source is a man aged 30 to 45 who had been exposed to COVID-19. The sequencing sample was made of PBMCs or T cells enriched from blood (not recorded which). V is TRBV27 and J is TRBJ2-7; 8 bases line up with TRBD1. CDR3 in DNA: TGTGCCAGCAGGTACGACTCAGGGGGCCGAAACGAGCAGTACTTC. Translation gives CASRYDSGGRNEQYF.